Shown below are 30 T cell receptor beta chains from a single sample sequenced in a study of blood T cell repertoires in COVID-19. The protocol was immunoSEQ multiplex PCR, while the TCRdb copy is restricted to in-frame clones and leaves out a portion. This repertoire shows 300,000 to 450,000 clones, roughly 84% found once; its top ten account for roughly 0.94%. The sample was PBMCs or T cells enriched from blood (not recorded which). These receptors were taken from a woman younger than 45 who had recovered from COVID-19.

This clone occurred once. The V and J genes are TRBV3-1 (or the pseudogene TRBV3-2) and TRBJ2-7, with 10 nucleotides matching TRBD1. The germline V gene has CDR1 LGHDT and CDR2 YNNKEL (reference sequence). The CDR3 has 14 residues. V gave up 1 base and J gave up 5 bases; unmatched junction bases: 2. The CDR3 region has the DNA TGTGCCAGCAGCCAAGGGGGGACAGGGGACGAGCAGTACTTC. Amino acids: CASSQGGTGDEQYF.

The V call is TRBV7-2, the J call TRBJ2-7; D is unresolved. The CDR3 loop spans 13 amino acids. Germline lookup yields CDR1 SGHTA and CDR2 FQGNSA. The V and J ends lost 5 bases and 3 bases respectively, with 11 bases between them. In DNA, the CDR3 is TGTGCCAGCAGCCGCGAGGTACGCTACGAGCAGTACTTC. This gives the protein CASSREVRYEQYF.

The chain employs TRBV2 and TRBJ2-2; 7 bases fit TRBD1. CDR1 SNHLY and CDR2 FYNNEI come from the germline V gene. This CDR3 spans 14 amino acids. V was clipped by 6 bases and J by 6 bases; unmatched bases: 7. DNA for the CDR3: TGTGCCAGCAGGGGGATGACAGGGCCCGGGGAGCTGTTTTTT. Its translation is CASRGMTGPGELFF.

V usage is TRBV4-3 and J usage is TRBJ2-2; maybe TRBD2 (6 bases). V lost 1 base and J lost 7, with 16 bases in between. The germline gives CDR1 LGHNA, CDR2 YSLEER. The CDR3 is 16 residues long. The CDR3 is CASSQAMAREVGELFF. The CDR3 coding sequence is TGCGCCAGCAGCCAAGCGATGGCCAGGGAGGTCGGGGAGCTGTTTTTT.

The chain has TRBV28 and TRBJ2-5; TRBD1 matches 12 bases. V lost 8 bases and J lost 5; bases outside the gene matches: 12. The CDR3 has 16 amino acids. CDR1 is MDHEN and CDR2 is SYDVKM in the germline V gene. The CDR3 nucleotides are TGTGCCAGCCAGTCCTCCGGGACAGGGGGCCGGGAGACCCAGTACTTC. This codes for CASQSSGTGGRETQYF.

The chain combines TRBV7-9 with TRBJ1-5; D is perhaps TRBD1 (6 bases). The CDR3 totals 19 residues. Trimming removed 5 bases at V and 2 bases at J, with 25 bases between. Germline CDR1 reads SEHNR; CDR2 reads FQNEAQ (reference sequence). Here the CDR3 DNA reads TGTGCCAGCAGCCCTAGCCCCCGAGGGGGGACTAGAGGCAATCAGCCCCAGCATTTT. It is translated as CASSPSPRGGTRGNQPQHF.

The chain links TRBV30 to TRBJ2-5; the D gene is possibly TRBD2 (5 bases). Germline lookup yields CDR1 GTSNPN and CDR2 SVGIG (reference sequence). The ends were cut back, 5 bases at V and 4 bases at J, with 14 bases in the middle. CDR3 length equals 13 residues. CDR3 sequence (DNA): TGTGCCTGGCGGCCGGGGTCCCCAGAGACCCAGTACTTC. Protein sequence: CAWRPGSPETQYF.

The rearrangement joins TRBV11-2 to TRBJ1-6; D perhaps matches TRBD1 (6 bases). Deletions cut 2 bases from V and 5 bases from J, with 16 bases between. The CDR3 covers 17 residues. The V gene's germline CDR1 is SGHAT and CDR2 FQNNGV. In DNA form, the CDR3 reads TGTGCCAGCAGCTTAAGAACAGGGCCTACGGATAATTCACCCCTCCACTTT. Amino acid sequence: CASSLRTGPTDNSPLHF.

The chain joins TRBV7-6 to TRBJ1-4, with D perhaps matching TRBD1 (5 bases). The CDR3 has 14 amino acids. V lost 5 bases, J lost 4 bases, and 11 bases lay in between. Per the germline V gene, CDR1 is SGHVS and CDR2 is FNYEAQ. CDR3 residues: CASSPDSYNEKLFF. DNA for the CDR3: TGTGCCAGCAGCCCCGACAGCTATAATGAAAAACTGTTTTTT.

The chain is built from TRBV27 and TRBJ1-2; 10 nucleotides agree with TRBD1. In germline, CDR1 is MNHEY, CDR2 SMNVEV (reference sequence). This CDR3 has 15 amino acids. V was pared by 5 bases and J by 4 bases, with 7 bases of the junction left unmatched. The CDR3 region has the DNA TGTGCCAGCAGTCAGACAGGGGGCGCTGGCTATGGCTACACCTTC. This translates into CASSQTGGAGYGYTF.

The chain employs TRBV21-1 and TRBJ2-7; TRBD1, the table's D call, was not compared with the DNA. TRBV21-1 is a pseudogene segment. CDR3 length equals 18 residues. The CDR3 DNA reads TGTGCCAGCAGCAATACCCGGTTTGACAGGGACCTTCGCTACGAGCAGTACTTC. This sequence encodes CASSNTRFDRDLRYEQYF.

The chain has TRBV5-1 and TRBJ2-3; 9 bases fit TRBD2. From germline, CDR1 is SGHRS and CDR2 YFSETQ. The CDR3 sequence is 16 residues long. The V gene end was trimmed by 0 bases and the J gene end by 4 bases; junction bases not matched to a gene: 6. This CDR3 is CASSLGGGGAPDTQYF. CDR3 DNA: TGCGCCAGCAGCTTGGGAGGCGGGGGGGCCCCAGATACGCAGTATTTT.

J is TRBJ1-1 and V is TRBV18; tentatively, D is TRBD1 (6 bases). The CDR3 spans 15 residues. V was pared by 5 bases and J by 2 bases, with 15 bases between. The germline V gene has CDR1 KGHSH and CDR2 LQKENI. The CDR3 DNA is TGTGCCAGCTCAACCGACGGGACACACAACACTGAAGCTTTCTTT. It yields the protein CASSTDGTHNTEAFF.

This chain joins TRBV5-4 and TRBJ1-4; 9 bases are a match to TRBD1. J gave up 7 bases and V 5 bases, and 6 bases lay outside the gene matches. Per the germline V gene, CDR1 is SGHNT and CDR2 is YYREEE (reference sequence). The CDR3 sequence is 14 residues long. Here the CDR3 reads CASSLQGASEKLFF. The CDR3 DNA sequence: TGTGCCAGCAGTTTACAGGGGGCGTCTGAAAAACTGTTTTTT. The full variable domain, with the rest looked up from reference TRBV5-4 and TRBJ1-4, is ETGVTQSPTHLIKTRGQQVTLRCSSQSGHNTVSWYQQALGQGPQFIFQYYREEENGRGNFPPRFSGLQFPNYSSELNVNALELDDSALYLCASSLQGASEKLFFGSGTQLSVL.

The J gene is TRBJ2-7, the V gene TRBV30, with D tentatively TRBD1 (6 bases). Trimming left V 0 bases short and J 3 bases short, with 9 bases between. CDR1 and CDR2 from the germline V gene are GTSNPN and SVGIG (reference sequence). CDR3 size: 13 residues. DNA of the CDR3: TGTGCCTGGAGTGTACCCAGGGGCTACGAGCAGTACTTC. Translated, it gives CAWSVPRGYEQYF.

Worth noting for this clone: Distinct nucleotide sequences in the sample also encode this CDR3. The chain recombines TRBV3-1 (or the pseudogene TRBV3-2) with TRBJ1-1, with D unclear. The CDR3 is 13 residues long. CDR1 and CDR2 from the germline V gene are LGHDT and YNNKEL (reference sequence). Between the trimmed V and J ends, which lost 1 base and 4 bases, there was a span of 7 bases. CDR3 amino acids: CASSQGAATEAFF. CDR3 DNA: TGTGCCAGCAGCCAAGGGGCAGCCACTGAAGCTTTCTTT.

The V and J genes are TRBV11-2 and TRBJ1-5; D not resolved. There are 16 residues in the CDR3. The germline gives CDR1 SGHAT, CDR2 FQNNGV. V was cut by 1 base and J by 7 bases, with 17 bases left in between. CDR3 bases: TGTGCCAGCAGCTTAGGATTAGAGGGCGCATCCCAGCCCCAGCATTTT. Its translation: CASSLGLEGASQPQHF.

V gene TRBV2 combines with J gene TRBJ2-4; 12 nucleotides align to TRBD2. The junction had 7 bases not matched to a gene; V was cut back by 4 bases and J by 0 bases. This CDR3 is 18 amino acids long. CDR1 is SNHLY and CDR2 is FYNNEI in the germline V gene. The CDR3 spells CASSARLAGDKAKNIQYF. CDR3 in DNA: TGTGCCAGCAGTGCCAGACTAGCGGGGGACAAAGCCAAAAACATTCAGTACTTC.

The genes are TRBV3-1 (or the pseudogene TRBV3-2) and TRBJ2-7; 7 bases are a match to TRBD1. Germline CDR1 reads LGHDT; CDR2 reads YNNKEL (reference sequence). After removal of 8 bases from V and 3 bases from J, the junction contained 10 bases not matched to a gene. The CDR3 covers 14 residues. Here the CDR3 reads CASGPQGRGYEQYF. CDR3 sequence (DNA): TGTGCCAGCGGACCACAGGGGAGAGGCTACGAGCAGTACTTC.

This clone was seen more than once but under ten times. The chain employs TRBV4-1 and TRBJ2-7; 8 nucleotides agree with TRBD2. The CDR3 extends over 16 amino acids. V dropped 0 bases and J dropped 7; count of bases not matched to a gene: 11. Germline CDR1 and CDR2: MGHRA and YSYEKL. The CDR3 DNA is TGCGCCAGCAGCCAAGATTCGAGCGGGGGCCAGGGGGAGCAGTACTTC. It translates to CASSQDSSGGQGEQYF.

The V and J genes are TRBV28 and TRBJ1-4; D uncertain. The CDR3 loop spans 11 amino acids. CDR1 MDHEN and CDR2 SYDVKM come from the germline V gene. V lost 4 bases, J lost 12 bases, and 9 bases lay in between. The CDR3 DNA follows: TGTGCCAGCAGTTACCGGGAACAACTGTTTTTT. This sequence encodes CASSYREQLFF.

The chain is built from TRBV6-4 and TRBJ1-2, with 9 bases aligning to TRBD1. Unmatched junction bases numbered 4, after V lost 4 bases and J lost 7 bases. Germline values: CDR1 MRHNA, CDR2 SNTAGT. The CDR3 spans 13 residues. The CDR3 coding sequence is TGTGCCAGCAGTGCGGAGACAGGGGGTGGCTACACCTTC. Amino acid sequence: CASSAETGGGYTF.

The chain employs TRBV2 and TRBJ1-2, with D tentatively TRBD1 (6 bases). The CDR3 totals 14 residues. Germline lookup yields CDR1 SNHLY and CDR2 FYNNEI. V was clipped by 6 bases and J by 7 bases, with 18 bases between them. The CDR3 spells CASRVVTGYLGYTF. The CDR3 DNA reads TGTGCCAGCAGGGTCGTGACAGGCTATCTTGGCTACACCTTC.

The CDR3 sequence: CASSQESQGTLHF. The CDR3 DNA sequence: TGCGCCAGCAGCCAGGAATCACAGGGCACCCTCCACTTT. The J gene is TRBJ1-6, the V gene TRBV4-1, with a weak D call TRBD1 (6 bases). Looked up from germline, CDR1 is MGHRA and CDR2 is YSYEKL. V lost 3 bases to trimming and J lost 14 bases, with 14 bases between them. The CDR3 is 13 amino acids.

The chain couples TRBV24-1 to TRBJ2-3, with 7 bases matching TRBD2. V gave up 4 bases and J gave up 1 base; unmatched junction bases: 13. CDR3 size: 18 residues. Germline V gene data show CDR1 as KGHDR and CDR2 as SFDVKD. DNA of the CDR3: TGTGCCACCAGTGACCCCTTCCCGGGGAGGGGACGCACAGATACGCAGTATTTT. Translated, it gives CATSDPFPGRGRTDTQYF.

The CDR3 DNA follows: TGTGCCAGCAGTGATGTCTCGGCGGTCAGACTGAATACCTACGAGCAGTACTTC. Translation: CASSDVSAVRLNTYEQYF. The genes are TRBV6-1 and TRBJ2-7, with D hard to call. This CDR3 spans 18 amino acids. Trimming left V 3 bases short and J 2 bases short, with 23 bases between. Germline CDR1 MNHNS, CDR2 SASEGT.

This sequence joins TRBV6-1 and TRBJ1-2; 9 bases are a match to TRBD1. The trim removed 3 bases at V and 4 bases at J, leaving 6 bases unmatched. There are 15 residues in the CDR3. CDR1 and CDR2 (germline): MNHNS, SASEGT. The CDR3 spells CASSERDRVGYGYTF. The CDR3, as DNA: TGTGCCAGCAGTGAGCGGGACAGGGTCGGCTATGGCTACACCTTC.

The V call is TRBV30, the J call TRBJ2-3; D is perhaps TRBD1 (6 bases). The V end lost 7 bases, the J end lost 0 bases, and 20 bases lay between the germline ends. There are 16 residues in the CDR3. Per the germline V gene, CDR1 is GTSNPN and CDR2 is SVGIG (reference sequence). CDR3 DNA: TGTGCCTTCGCCCTCCCGGGACACCTCAGCACAGATACGCAGTATTTT. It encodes CAFALPGHLSTDTQYF.

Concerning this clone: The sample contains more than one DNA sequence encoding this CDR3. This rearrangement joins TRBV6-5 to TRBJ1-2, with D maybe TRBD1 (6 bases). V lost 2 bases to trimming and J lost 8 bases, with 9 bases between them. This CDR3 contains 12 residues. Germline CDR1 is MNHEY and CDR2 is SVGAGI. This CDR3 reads CASSYGQGGYTF. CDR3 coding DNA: TGTGCCAGCAGTTACGGGCAGGGGGGCTACACCTTC.

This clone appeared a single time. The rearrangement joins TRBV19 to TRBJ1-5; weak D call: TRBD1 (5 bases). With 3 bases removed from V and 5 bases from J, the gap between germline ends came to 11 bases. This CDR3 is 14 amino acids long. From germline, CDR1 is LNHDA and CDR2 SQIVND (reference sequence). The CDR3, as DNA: TGTGCCAGTAGTATTGGGGGGTCGGATCAGCCCCAGCATTTT. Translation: CASSIGGSDQPQHF.